What follows are 31 T cell receptor beta chains derived from one specimen sequenced in a study of T cell responses to AZD1222 COVID-19 vaccine. Assay: immunoSEQ multiplex PCR; the TCRdb copy retains only in-frame clones and omits some. Of some 180,000 clones in the sample, about 93% are singletons; the top ten hold roughly 1%. The source was peripheral blood, collected 28 days after the second dose of the MenACWY control vaccine. The source of these receptors is an adult who received the MenACWY meningococcal vaccine as a control.

The genes are TRBV4-1 and TRBJ2-1, with D possibly TRBD1 on 6 matching bases. Germline V gives CDR1 MGHRA, CDR2 YSYEKL. V dropped 1 base and J dropped 5 bases, with 12 bases sitting between them. The CDR3 spans 15 residues. The CDR3 DNA sequence: TGCGCCAGCAGCCAAGCCCAGGGGTGGAACAATGAGCAGTTCTTC. Its protein is CASSQAQGWNNEQFF.

The chain combines TRBV29-1 with TRBJ1-5, with 8 bases fitting TRBD1. This CDR3 contains 12 residues. Germline V gives CDR1 SQVTM, CDR2 ANQGSEA. Trimming cost V 7 bases and J 6 bases; bases outside gene matches: 5. This CDR3 is CSAGQGGQPQHF. CDR3 in DNA: TGCAGCGCTGGACAGGGTGGTCAGCCCCAGCATTTT.

The sample holds one count of this clone. J is TRBJ1-6 and V is TRBV18; D is undetermined. The CDR3 is 14 amino acids. With 2 bases removed from V and 3 bases from J, the gap between germline ends came to 5 bases. Germline V gene data show CDR1 as KGHSH and CDR2 as LQKENI. Here the CDR3 DNA reads TGTGCCAGCTCACCAGACTTCTATAATTCACCCCTCCACTTT. Translated, it gives CASSPDFYNSPLHF.

The rearrangement joins TRBV3-1 (or the pseudogene TRBV3-2) to TRBJ2-7; D is tentatively TRBD1 or TRBD2 (5 bases each). V lost 4 bases, J lost 3 bases, and 22 bases lay in between. Per germline, CDR1 LGHDT and CDR2 YNNKEL (reference sequence). This CDR3 has 17 residues. The CDR3 nucleotides are TGTGCCAGCAGCCCCCCCCGTATAGGACGGGACGGCTACGAGCAGTACTTC. Protein product: CASSPPRIGRDGYEQYF.

The gene calls are TRBV3-1 (or the pseudogene TRBV3-2) and TRBJ2-1; no firm D call. The germline gives CDR1 LGHDT, CDR2 YNNKEL (reference sequence). This CDR3 region has 13 residues. The V and J ends lost 1 base and 5 bases respectively, with 6 bases between them. DNA of the CDR3: TGTGCCAGCAGCCAAGTCGATGACAATGAGCAGTTCTTC. Translating it yields CASSQVDDNEQFF.

V and J are TRBV6-5 and TRBJ2-7; TRBD2 agrees at 13 bases. Trimming cost V 10 bases and J 5 bases; bases outside gene matches: 11. The CDR3 loop spans 15 amino acids. The germline gives CDR1 MNHEY, CDR2 SVGAGI. The CDR3 sequence: CATRPGTSGNNEQYF. The CDR3, as DNA: TGTGCCACAAGACCAGGGACTAGCGGGAATAACGAGCAGTACTTC.

The chain uses TRBV28 and TRBJ1-5; D unresolved. Per germline, CDR1 MDHEN and CDR2 SYDVKM. The CDR3 runs to 13 residues. V was trimmed by 6 bases and J by 10 bases, leaving 16 bases between them. CDR3 loop: CASRRGPVGPQHF. In DNA form, the CDR3 reads TGTGCCAGCAGGAGAGGGCCGGTGGGACCCCAGCATTTT.

This chain links TRBV5-1 with TRBJ2-3; TRBD1 or TRBD2 may be the D gene (6 bases each). The CDR3 is 18 amino acids. Germline-derived CDR1 and CDR2 are SGHRS and YFSETQ. Trimming cost V 3 bases and J 0 bases, with 20 bases left between them. CDR3 bases: TGCGCCAGCAGCTCCCTCCCGGGGGCGGCACCTAGCACAGATACGCAGTATTTT. This encodes CASSSLPGAAPSTDTQYF. Full variable domain (missing parts from reference TRBV5-1 and TRBJ2-3): KAGVTQTPRYLIKTRGQQVTLSCSPISGHRSVSWYQQTPGQGLQFLFEYFSETQRNKGNFPGRFSGRQFSNSRSEMNVSTLELGDSALYLCASSSLPGAAPSTDTQYFGPGTRLTVL.

This clone was seen once. The chain joins TRBV9 to TRBJ1-1; no firm D call. The V gene lost 0 bases and the J gene lost 5 bases, with 5 bases spanning the gap. This CDR3 comprises 12 residues. Germline CDR1 and CDR2: SGDLS and YYNGEE. CDR3: CASSVEGTEAFF. The CDR3 region has the DNA TGTGCCAGCAGCGTAGAAGGGACTGAAGCTTTCTTT. The full variable domain, completed using reference TRBV9 and TRBJ1-1, is DSGVTQTPKHLITATGQRVTLRCSPRSGDLSVYWYQQSLDQGLQFLIQYYNGEERAKGNILERFSAQQFPDLHSELNLSSLELGDSALYFCASSVEGTEAFFGQGTRLTVV.

The chain joins TRBV5-1 to TRBJ2-3; tentatively, D is TRBD1 (7 bases). V was trimmed by 4 bases and J by 6 bases, leaving 24 bases between them. The CDR3 extends over 17 amino acids. Germline values: CDR1 SGHRS, CDR2 YFSETQ. The CDR3 loop reads CASSLPQTGTAGDTQYF. The CDR3 bases are TGCGCCAGCAGCCTACCCCAGACAGGGACTGCGGGGGATACGCAGTATTTT. The full variable domain, its missing parts supplied by reference TRBV5-1 and TRBJ2-3, is KAGVTQTPRYLIKTRGQQVTLSCSPISGHRSVSWYQQTPGQGLQFLFEYFSETQRNKGNFPGRFSGRQFSNSRSEMNVSTLELGDSALYLCASSLPQTGTAGDTQYFGPGTRLTVL.

The V and J genes are TRBV12-5 and TRBJ2-1; 14 bases fit TRBD2. The germline CDR1 and CDR2 sequences are LGHNT and FRNRAP. The CDR3 totals 17 residues. J gave up 7 bases and V 3 bases, and 8 bases lay outside the gene matches. The CDR3 loop reads CASGLQTSGGAENEQFF. The CDR3 bases are TGTGCTAGTGGTTTACAGACTAGCGGGGGGGCGGAGAATGAGCAGTTCTTC. Supplemented by reference TRBV12-5 and TRBJ2-1, the full variable domain reads DARVTQTPRHKVTEMGQEVTMRCQPILGHNTVFWYRQTMMQGLELLAYFRNRAPLDDSGMPKDRFSAEMPDATLATLKIQPSEPRDSAVYFCASGLQTSGGAENEQFFGPGTRLTVL.

The chain links TRBV3-1 (or the pseudogene TRBV3-2) to TRBJ2-1; D uncertain. Germline-derived CDR1 and CDR2 are LGHDT and YNNKEL (reference sequence). V gave up 0 bases and J gave up 2 bases, with 14 bases separating them. The CDR3 contains 17 residues. DNA for the CDR3: TGTGCCAGCAGCCAAGACCTAACCCTTGAGACCTACAATGAGCAGTTCTTC. Translated, it gives CASSQDLTLETYNEQFF.

The chain carries TRBV5-6 and TRBJ2-1; 7 bases are shared with TRBD2. Germline CDR1 SGHDT, CDR2 YYEEEE. Losses at the gene ends were 7 bases for V and 8 bases for J; bases not matched to a gene: 12. This CDR3 comprises 14 residues. DNA for the CDR3: TGTGCCAGCTTCGGGGAGGGATATGTGTATGAGCAGTTCTTC. Encoded protein: CASFGEGYVYEQFF.

This sequence joins TRBV7-8 and TRBJ1-5; the D is unclear. Germline lookup yields CDR1 SGHVS and CDR2 FQNEAQ. Trimming left V 1 base short and J 5 bases short, with 9 bases between. The CDR3 spans 14 residues. The CDR3 bases are TGTGCCAGCAGCTTAGAGGATGGGGATCAGCCCCAGCATTTT. This sequence encodes CASSLEDGDQPQHF.

This sequence joins TRBV15 and TRBJ2-3; 8 bases match TRBD2. Trimming at V came to 1 base and at J to 5 bases, leaving 11 bases not matched to a gene. There are 17 residues in the CDR3. Germline V CDR1 and CDR2: LNHNV, YYDKDF (reference sequence). The CDR3 DNA follows: TGTGCCACCAGCAGAGGAGGAATAGCGGGGAAGCTAGATACGCAGTATTTT. This translates into CATSRGGIAGKLDTQYF.

This clone was detected only once. The chain couples TRBV12-3 or TRBV12-4 to TRBJ1-1; D is unclear. V was clipped by 5 bases and J by 1 base, with 8 bases between them. This CDR3 comprises 13 residues. CDR3 sequence reads: CASSRIENTEAFF. CDR3 in DNA: TGTGCCAGCAGTAGGATTGAGAACACTGAAGCTTTCTTT.

For this clone: The DNA is left out, because the CDR3 cannot be placed on it with certainty; the CDR3 is given as TCRdb lists it. The CDR3 loop reads CASSTSPGSYEQYF. The J gene is TRBJ2-7, the V gene TRBV6-5. Per germline, CDR1 MNHEY and CDR2 SVGAGI. A total of 14 residues make up the CDR3, ends included.

Written as DNA, the CDR3 is TGTGCCACCAGTAAGTCGGTAGGGTCGTCTGGAAACACCATATATTTT. It encodes CATSKSVGSSGNTIYF. This chain connects TRBV15 to TRBJ1-3; no firm D call. The CDR3 is 16 residues long. Germline CDR1 and CDR2: LNHNV and YYDKDF (reference sequence). V lost 6 bases and J lost 1, with 16 bases in between.

This chain uses TRBV6-2 or TRBV6-3 with TRBJ1-1, with D uncertain. Germline V lookup: CDR1 MNHEY, CDR2 SVGEGT. V was pared by 1 base and J by 8 bases, with 8 bases between. This CDR3 region has 12 residues. The CDR3 nucleotides are TGTGCCAGCAGTTACTTATTGGGAGAAGCTTTCTTT. Its protein is CASSYLLGEAFF.

The chain carries TRBV28 and TRBJ1-1, with TRBD1 matching 12 bases. The CDR3 covers 19 residues. The ends lost 5 bases at V and 9 bases at J; junction bases unmatched: 22. The germline CDR1 and CDR2 sequences are MDHEN and SYDVKM. CDR3 in DNA: TGTGCCAGCAGTCTCAGGGGACAGGGGGCTAAGGTCGCTCTAACGAAAGCTTTCTTT. Translation: CASSLRGQGAKVALTKAFF. Filled out from reference TRBV28 and TRBJ1-1, the complete variable domain reads DVKVTQSSRYLVKRTGEKVFLECVQDMDHENMFWYRQDPGLGLRLIYFSYDVKMKEKGDIPEGYSVSREKKERFSLILESASTNQTSMYLCASSLRGQGAKVALTKAFFGQGTRLTVV.

The V and J genes are TRBV19 and TRBJ1-4; 9 nucleotides agree with TRBD1. J lost 5 bases, V lost 6 bases, and 7 bases had no gene match. The germline V gene has CDR1 LNHDA and CDR2 SQIVND (reference sequence). The CDR3 length is 15 residues. The CDR3: CASSFPGTGNEKLFF. In DNA form, the CDR3 reads TGTGCCAGTAGCTTTCCCGGGACAGGGAATGAAAAACTGTTTTTT.

The chain employs TRBV18 and TRBJ1-4; possible D gene TRBD1, 5 bases. The V gene lost 2 bases and the J gene lost 5 bases, with 21 bases spanning the gap. Per germline, CDR1 KGHSH and CDR2 LQKENI. The CDR3 totals 18 residues. The CDR3 sequence is CASSPGFEGHFLNEKLFF. In DNA form, the CDR3 reads TGTGCCAGCTCACCAGGATTTGAGGGGCACTTTCTAAATGAAAAACTGTTTTTT.

This sequence joins TRBV7-3 and TRBJ1-3, with unresolved D. V dropped 5 bases and J dropped 0 bases, with 14 bases sitting between them. The germline gives CDR1 SGHTA, CDR2 FQGTGA. The CDR3 totals 16 residues. DNA for the CDR3: TGTGCCAGCAGCAACCCGGACGGCAGCTCTGGAAACACCATATATTTT. Encoded protein: CASSNPDGSSGNTIYF. The full variable domain, with the rest looked up from reference TRBV7-3 and TRBJ1-3, is GAGVSQTPSNKVTEKGKYVELRCDPISGHTALYWYRQSLGQGPEFLIYFQGTGAADDSGLPNDRFFAVRPEGSVSTLKIQRTERGDSAVYLCASSNPDGSSGNTIYFGEGSWLTVV.

The chain recombines TRBV18 with TRBJ1-1; tentatively, D is TRBD1 (5 bases). The V end was cut by 4 bases, the J end by 0 bases, with 15 bases between. This CDR3 comprises 16 residues. In germline, CDR1 is KGHSH, CDR2 LQKENI. CDR3 region: CASSRDREQMNTEAFF. The DNA of the CDR3 is TGTGCCAGCTCACGTGACAGAGAACAGATGAACACTGAAGCTTTCTTT. Combining the CDR3 with reference TRBV18 and TRBJ1-1 gives the whole variable domain NAGVMQNPRHLVRRRGQEARLRCSPMKGHSHVYWYRQLPEEGLKFMVYLQKENIIDESGMPKERFSAEFPKEGPSILRIQQVVRGDSAAYFCASSRDREQMNTEAFFGQGTRLTVV.

The gene calls are TRBV30 and TRBJ1-1; weak D call: TRBD1 (5 bases). The CDR3 is 15 amino acids. From germline, CDR1 is GTSNPN and CDR2 SVGIG (reference sequence). Trimming took 3 bases from V and 1 from J, leaving 15 bases between them. The CDR3 spells CAWRGGAGWNTEAFF. DNA of the CDR3: TGTGCCTGGAGAGGAGGGGCGGGTTGGAACACTGAAGCTTTCTTT.

CDR3 in amino acids: CASLLGAHQETQYF. CDR3 in DNA: TGTGCCAGCCTCCTTGGAGCCCACCAAGAGACCCAGTACTTC. The chain joins TRBV6-5 to TRBJ2-5; D not certain. Per germline, CDR1 MNHEY and CDR2 SVGAGI. The length of the CDR3 is 14 residues. V dropped 8 bases and J dropped 0 bases, with 13 bases sitting between them.

This chain joins TRBV5-5 and TRBJ1-2; D perhaps matches TRBD1 (6 bases). Trimming left V 4 bases short and J 0 bases short, with 13 bases between. The CDR3 contains 15 residues. CDR1 and CDR2 (germline): SGHKS, YYEKEE (reference sequence). DNA for the CDR3: TGTGCCAGCAGCCCCACGGGGGCAGCTAACTATGGCTACACCTTC. Amino acids: CASSPTGAANYGYTF.

The chain employs TRBV5-5 and TRBJ1-3; possible D gene TRBD1, 5 bases. V was shortened by 0 bases and J by 0 bases, with 13 bases between the two germline ends. CDR1 SGHKS and CDR2 YYEKEE come from the germline V gene (reference sequence). This CDR3 is built from 17 residues. The CDR3 loop is CASSLDDSTSSGNTIYF. The CDR3, as DNA: TGTGCCAGCAGCTTGGATGACAGTACGAGCTCTGGAAACACCATATATTTT.

This chain links TRBV3-1 (or the pseudogene TRBV3-2) with TRBJ1-3; perhaps TRBD1 as D (5 bases). In germline, CDR1 is LGHDT, CDR2 YNNKEL (reference sequence). Trimming stripped 5 bases from V and 2 bases from J, with 13 bases between. This CDR3 has 15 amino acids. In DNA form, the CDR3 reads TGTGCCAGCAGCTCTACAGGCGAACCTGGAAACACCATATATTTT. The encoded protein is CASSSTGEPGNTIYF.

The chain joins TRBV18 to TRBJ1-1; 7 bases are a match to TRBD1. The ends lost 3 bases at V and 8 bases at J; junction bases unmatched: 9. This CDR3 has 14 residues. CDR1 and CDR2 (germline): KGHSH, LQKENI. The CDR3 nucleotides read TGTGCCAGCTCACCCAGACAGGGAGCAACGGAAGCTTTCTTT. Translation gives CASSPRQGATEAFF.

The chain couples TRBV5-1 to TRBJ1-2, with a possible D match to TRBD1 (5 bases). Germline loops: CDR1 SGHRS, CDR2 YFSETQ. V was clipped by 3 bases and J by 4 bases, with 13 bases between them. The CDR3 is 14 residues long. The CDR3 here is CASSSPGPSYGYTF. The CDR3 nucleotides are TGCGCCAGCAGCTCACCGGGGCCATCCTATGGCTACACCTTC.